Listed here is a single TCR beta chain. The antigen it recognizes is unknown. The read is 3 residues too short to cover the CDR3 end, so that end is filled in from the germline J gene. The entry originates in a study of T cells in women clearing cervical HPV infection (dated by TCRdb to 2016 to 2019). Regarding the research as a whole: The cases were 25 to 30 women with histologically confirmed HPV16-related CIN3 or worse, and 2 of these cases were invasive cancers. The exploratory proof-of-principle case-control study was nested within the Guanacaste HPV Natural History Study in Costa Rica and compared TCR repertoires across cervical HPV16 outcomes. The controls were around 25 women whose single incident HPV16 infection cleared within 12 months with no development of precancer or cancer. Cases and controls were matched on age within five years and on year of sample collection. Median age was 34 years in cases versus over 37 in controls, and baseline characteristics did not differ significantly. Since HLA typing was available for only a few women, HLA type could not be ruled out as a confounder. For cases, the median interval between lesion detection and blood sampling was approximately 150 days, with an interquartile range of roughly 85 to 220 days. Quality controls consisted of five blinded duplicates per group, for a total of roughly 60 samples made up of roughly 50 participants and around ten replicates. Case blood was taken at the visit when the lesion was first identified, whereas control blood was taken when infection was no longer detected. In the parent cohort, roughly 10,000 women aged 18 or older were enrolled in Guanacaste, Costa Rica, during about 1993 to 1994 and were followed for seven years. What the study reported, not specific to this receptor: CIN3+ cases had significantly higher TCR repertoire richness than controls across sequencing depths, but evenness did not differ between the groups. The cross-sectional design could not show whether associations preceded infection or resulted from it; effector/memory subsets and HPV-specific T cells were not isolated. Lower TRBV6-7 relative abundance was observed in cases than in controls (roughly 0.12% versus 0.15%; Bonferroni P = 0.0008). T-cell numbers per sample were unknown, so richness differences could reflect varying T-cell content rather than repertoire biology. Random forest classifiers that combined richness and V gene abundances separated cases from controls with an estimated AUC of less than 0.85.

From the cysteine through the phenylalanine, the CDR3 covers 12 amino acids. Sequencing covers 27 bases of the CDR3, shown here with the frame starting at base 1. For CDR1 and CDR2, the germline V gene (reference sequence) lists LNHDA and SQIVND. The germline ends are 4 bases apart after V is trimmed by 3 bases and J by 2 bases. TCR beta CDR3 regions were amplified by multiplex PCR using the immunoSEQ assay from an average of about 1,200 ng genomic DNA per sample. To correct primer bias, the assay used a complete synthetic TCR repertoire to set an amplification baseline. Amplicons were sequenced on the Illumina platform. Turning to the authors' computational methods: Sequence errors were corrected by clustering with frequency ratios and a modified nearest-neighbor algorithm, and the sequences were then analyzed in the immunoSEQ Analyzer using IMGT gene definitions. At each rarefaction depth, TCR richness and evenness were averaged across 20 rarefaction repeats, and any sample with fewer sequences than the depth was left out. V, D and J gene relative abundances were compared between groups with Wilcoxon rank sum tests, applying FDR correction. An intraclass correlation of roughly 95% for TCR richness and an average of roughly 76% across 65 to 70 gene segments were obtained from the blinded duplicates. Drawn from immuneACCESS, this table holds only the in-frame rearrangements with V and J called that TCRdb kept. Clones are partly lost; checked studies trace under half to an unresolved V gene and leave the rest unexplained. For V, J and clone size, that table is used; D and trimming come from the DNA. The table held for this sample gives about 19,000 clones. Jointly, the top ten make up 4.5% to 6.5% of the sample.

Every participant had a single incident cervical HPV16 infection, and women with prevalent HPV16 infections were excluded. Cervical HPV DNA was detected by MY09/MY11 PCR and genotyped by dot-blot hybridization. Roughly 16 mL of heparinized blood were centrifuged, and the buffy coat was split into aliquots, frozen at -30 degrees C, and then kept at -80 degrees C. Genomic DNA was extracted from buffy coat specimens using QIAGEN kits. The sequence is built from TRBV19 and TRBJ2-5, with the D segment identity uncertain. The TCR was taken from a woman aged 18 to 75 with a cervical HPV16 infection that either progressed to CIN3+ or cleared (not recorded which). The source material was blood buffy coat. The part of the CDR3 DNA that was read is TGTGCCAGTAGTATTCGTCAAGAGACC. Its protein reads: CASSIRQET. The whole CDR3 protein reads CASSIRQETQYF.